This record looks at one T cell receptor beta chain sequence and its context. These data belong to a study of blood T cell repertoires in COVID-19. Original methodology: Scientists estimated how many nucleated cells there were by amplifying reference gene primers. Method: immunoSEQ multiplex PCR; TCRdb's copy keeps in-frame clones and lacks some. V, J and clone size are those of that table, while D and trimming were read from the DNA. In the table there are 310,000 or so clones, roughly 87% of which are singletons. This CDR3 region has 16 residues. V trimming: 4 bases; J trimming: 7 bases; junction bases outside the gene matches: 8. The germline V gene encodes CDR1 SEHNR and CDR2 FQNEAQ (reference sequence).

The receptor's source is a man in his forties or fifties with active or convalescent COVID-19. Sequenced: peripheral blood. The V and J genes are TRBV7-9 and TRBJ1-6, with 9 bases lining up with TRBD1. CDR3 in amino acids: CASSSWDRVENSPLHF. As DNA, the CDR3 is TGTGCCAGCAGCTCCTGGGACAGGGTGGAGAATTCACCCCTCCACTTT.